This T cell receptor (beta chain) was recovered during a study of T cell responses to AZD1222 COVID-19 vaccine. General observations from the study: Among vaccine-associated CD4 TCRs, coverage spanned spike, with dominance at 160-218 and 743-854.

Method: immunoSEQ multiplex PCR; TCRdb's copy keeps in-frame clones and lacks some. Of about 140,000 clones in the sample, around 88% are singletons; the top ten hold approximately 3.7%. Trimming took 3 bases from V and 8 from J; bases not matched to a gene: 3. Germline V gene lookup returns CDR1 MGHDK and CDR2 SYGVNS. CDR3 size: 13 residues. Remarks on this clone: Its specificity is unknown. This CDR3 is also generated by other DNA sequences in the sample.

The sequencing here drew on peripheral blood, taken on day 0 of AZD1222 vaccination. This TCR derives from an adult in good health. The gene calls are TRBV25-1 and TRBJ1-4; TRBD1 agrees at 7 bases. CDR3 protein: CASSDRGAEKLFF. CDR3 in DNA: TGTGCCAGCAGTGACAGGGGGGCGGAAAAACTGTTTTTT.